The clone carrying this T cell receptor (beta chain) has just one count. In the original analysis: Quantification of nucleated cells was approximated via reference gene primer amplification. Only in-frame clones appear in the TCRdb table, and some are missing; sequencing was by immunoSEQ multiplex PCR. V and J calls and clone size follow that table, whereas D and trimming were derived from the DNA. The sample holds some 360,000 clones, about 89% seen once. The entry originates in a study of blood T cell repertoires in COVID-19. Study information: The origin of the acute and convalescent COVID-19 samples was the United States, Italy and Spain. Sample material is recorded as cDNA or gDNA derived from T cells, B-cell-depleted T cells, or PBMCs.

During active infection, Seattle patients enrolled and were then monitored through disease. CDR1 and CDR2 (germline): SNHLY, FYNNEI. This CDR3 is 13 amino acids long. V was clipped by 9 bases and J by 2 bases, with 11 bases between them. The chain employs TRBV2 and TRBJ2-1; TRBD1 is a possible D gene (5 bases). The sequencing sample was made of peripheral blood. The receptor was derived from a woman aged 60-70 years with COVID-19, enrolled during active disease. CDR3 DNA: TGTGCCAGGACAGATTTTACCTACAATGAGCAGTTCTTC. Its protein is CARTDFTYNEQFF.